One T cell receptor beta chain is described in this entry. This sample was included in a study of blood T cell repertoires in COVID-19. Overall study: Acute-phase and convalescent COVID-19 samples originated in the United States, Italy and Spain. T cells, B-cell-depleted T cells, or PBMCs provided the cDNA or gDNA that served as material.

Sequencing was performed with immunoSEQ multiplex PCR; in TCRdb, only in-frame clones are kept and a portion is missing. The sample has 150,000 to 200,000 clones; roughly 77% are singletons. Patients at the Seattle site were enrolled during active infection and followed longitudinally. CDR1 is LGHDT and CDR2 is YNNKEL in the germline V gene (reference sequence). This CDR3 region has 15 residues. V was trimmed by 0 bases and J by 6 bases, leaving 15 bases between them. The receptor's source is a woman between 35 and 50 years old with COVID-19, enrolled during active disease. The specimen was peripheral blood. The rearrangement joins TRBV3-1 (or the pseudogene TRBV3-2) to TRBJ2-7, with a weak D call TRBD1 (6 bases). CDR3 sequence (DNA): TGTGCCAGCAGCCAAGATAATAACAGGGTGCGCGAGCAGTACTTC. This codes for CASSQDNNRVREQYF.